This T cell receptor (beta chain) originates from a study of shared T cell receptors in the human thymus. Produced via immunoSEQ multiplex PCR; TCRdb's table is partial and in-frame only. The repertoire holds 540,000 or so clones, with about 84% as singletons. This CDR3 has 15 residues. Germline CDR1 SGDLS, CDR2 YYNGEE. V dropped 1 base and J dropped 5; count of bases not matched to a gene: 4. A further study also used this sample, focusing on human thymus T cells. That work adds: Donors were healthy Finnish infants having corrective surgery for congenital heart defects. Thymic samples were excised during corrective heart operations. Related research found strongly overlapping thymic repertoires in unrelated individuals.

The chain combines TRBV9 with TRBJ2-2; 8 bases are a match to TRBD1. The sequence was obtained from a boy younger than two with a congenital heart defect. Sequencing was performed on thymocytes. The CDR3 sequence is CASSVRGDRTGELFF. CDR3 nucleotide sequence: TGTGCCAGCAGCGTACGCGGGGACAGGACCGGGGAGCTGTTTTTT. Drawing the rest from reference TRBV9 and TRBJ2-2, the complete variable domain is DSGVTQTPKHLITATGQRVTLRCSPRSGDLSVYWYQQSLDQGLQFLIQYYNGEERAKGNILERFSAQQFPDLHSELNLSSLELGDSALYFCASSVRGDRTGELFFGEGSRLTVL.